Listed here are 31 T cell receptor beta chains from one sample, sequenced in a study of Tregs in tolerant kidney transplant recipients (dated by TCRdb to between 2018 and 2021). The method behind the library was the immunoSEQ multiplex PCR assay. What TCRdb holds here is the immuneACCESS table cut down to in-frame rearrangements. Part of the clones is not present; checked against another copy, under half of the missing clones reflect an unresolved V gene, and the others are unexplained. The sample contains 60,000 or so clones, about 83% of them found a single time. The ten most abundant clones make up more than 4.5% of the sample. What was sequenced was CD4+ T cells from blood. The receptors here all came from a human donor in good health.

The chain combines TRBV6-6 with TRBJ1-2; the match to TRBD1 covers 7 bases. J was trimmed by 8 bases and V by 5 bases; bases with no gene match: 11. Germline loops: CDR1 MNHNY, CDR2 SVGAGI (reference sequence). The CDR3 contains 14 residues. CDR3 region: CASSPTGIGRGYTF. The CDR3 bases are TGTGCCAGCAGTCCGACAGGGATAGGACGGGGCTACACCTTC.

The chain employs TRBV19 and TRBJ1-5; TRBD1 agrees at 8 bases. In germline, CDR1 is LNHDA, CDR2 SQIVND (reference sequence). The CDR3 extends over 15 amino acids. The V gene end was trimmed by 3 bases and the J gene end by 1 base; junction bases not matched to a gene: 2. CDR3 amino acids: CASSIQGASNQPQHF. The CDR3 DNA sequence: TGTGCCAGTAGTATTCAGGGGGCGAGCAATCAGCCCCAGCATTTT.

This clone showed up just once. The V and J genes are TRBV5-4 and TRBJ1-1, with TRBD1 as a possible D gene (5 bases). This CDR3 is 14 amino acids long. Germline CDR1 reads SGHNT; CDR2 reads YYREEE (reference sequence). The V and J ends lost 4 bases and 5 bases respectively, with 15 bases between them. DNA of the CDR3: TGTGCCAGCAGCCCCAGGGCTGGGAGGACTGAAGCTTTCTTT. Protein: CASSPRAGRTEAFF.

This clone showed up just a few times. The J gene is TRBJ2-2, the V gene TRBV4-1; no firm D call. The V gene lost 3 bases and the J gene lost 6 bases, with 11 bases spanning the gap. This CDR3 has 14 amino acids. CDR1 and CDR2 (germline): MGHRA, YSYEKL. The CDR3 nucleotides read TGCGCCAGCAGCCAGGACCTGACGGCCGGGGAGCTGTTTTTT. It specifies CASSQDLTAGELFF.

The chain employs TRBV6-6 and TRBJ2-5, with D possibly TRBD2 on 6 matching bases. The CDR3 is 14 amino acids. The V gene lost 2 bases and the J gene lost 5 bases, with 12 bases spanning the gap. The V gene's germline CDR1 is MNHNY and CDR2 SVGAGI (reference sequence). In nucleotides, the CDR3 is TGTGCCAGCAGTTACGGAGGGACCCGGGAGACCCAGTACTTC. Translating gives CASSYGGTRETQYF.

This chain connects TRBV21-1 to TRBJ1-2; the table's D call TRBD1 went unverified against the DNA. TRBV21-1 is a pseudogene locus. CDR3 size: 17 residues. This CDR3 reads CASSKANRGRDSYGYTF. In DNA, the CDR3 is TGTGCCAGCAGCAAAGCGAACAGGGGGCGCGATAGCTATGGCTACACCTTC.

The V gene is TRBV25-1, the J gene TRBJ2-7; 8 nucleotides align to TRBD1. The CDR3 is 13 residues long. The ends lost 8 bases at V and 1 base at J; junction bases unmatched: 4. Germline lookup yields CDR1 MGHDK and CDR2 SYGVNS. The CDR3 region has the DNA TGTGCCAGCCGACAGGGGATTTCCTACGAGCAGTACTTC. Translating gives CASRQGISYEQYF.

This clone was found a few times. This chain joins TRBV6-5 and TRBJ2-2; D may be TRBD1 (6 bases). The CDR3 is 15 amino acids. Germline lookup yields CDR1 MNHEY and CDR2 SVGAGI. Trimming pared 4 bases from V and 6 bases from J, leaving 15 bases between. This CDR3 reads CASSSPLEGAGELFF. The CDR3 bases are TGTGCCAGCAGTTCTCCGTTAGAGGGGGCCGGGGAGCTGTTTTTT.

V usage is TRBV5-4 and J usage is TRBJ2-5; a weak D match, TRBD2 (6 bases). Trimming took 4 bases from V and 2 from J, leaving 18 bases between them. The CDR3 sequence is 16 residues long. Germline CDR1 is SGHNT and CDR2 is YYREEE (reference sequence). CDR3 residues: CASSLWGAREQETQYF. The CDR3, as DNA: TGTGCCAGCAGCCTTTGGGGAGCGCGGGAACAAGAGACCCAGTACTTC. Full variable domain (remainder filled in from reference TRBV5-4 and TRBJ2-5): ETGVTQSPTHLIKTRGQQVTLRCSSQSGHNTVSWYQQALGQGPQFIFQYYREEENGRGNFPPRFSGLQFPNYSSELNVNALELDDSALYLCASSLWGAREQETQYFGPGTRLLVL.

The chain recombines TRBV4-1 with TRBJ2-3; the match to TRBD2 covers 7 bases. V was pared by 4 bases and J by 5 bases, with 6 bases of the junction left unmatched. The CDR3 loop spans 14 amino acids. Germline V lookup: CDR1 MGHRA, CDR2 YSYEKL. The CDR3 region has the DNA TGCGCCAGCAGCCGGGGGGGAGTCGAAGATACGCAGTATTTT. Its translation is CASSRGGVEDTQYF.

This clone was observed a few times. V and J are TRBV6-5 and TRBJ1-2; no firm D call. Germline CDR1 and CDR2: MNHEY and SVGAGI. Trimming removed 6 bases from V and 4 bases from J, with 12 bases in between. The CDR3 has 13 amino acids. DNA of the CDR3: TGTGCCAGCAGCCGAGACACCCGCTATGGCTACACCTTC. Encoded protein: CASSRDTRYGYTF.

The CDR3 nucleotides read TGTGCCAGCAGCTTACGACTAGCGGGAGGAGTGGAGACCCAGTACTTC. The encoded protein is CASSLRLAGGVETQYF. The V and J genes are TRBV7-2 and TRBJ2-5; 13 bases match TRBD2. J was trimmed by 5 bases and V by 2 bases; bases with no gene match: 5. This CDR3 has 16 amino acids. CDR1 is SGHTA and CDR2 is FQGNSA in the germline V gene.

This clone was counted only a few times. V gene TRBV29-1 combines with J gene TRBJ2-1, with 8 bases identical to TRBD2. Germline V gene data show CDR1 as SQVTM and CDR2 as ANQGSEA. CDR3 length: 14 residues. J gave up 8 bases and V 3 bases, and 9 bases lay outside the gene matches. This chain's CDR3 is CSVEGSGVLDEQFF. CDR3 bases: TGCAGCGTTGAGGGTAGCGGGGTTTTGGATGAGCAGTTCTTC.

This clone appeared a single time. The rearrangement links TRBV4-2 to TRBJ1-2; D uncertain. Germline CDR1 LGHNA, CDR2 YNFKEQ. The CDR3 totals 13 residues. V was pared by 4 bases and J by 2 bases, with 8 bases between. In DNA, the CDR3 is TGTGCCAGCAGCCCCGGGATCAACTATGGCTACACCTTC. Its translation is CASSPGINYGYTF.

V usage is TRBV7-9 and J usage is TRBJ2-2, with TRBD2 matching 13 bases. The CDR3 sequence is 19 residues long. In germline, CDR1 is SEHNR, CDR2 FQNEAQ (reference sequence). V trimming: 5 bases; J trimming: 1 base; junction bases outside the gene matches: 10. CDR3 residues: CASSHTGTSGIRNTGELFF. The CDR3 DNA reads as TGTGCCAGCAGCCACACAGGGACTAGCGGGATCCGGAACACCGGGGAGCTGTTTTTT.

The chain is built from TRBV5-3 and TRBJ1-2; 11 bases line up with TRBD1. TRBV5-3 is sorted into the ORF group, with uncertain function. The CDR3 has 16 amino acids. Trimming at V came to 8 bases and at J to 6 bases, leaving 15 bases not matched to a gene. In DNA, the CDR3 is TGTGCCAGCACCCTCTTTCCCGGGACAGGGGGTGATGGCTACACCTTC. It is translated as CASTLFPGTGGDGYTF.

In nucleotides, the CDR3 is TGTGCCAGCAGCTTAGGTGGGGGAATGAACACTGAAGCTTTCTTT. It translates to CASSLGGGMNTEAFF. The chain joins TRBV11-3 to TRBJ1-1, with D perhaps matching TRBD1 (5 bases). The germline V and J ends were trimmed by 1 base and 0 bases, with 9 bases remaining between them. Germline loops: CDR1 SGHNT, CDR2 YENEEA. CDR3 size: 15 residues.

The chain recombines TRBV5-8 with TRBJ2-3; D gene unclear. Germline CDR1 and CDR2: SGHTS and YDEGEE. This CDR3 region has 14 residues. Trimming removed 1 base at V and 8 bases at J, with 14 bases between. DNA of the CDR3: TGTGCCAGCAGCTTGTTTGGCCGAGGCGGTACGCAGTATTTT. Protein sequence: CASSLFGRGGTQYF.

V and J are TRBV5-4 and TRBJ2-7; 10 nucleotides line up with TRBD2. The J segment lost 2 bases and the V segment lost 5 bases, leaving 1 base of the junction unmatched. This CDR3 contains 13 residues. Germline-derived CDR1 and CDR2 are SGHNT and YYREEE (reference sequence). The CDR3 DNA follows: TGTGCCAGCAGAGCGGGAGGGACCTACGAGCAGTACTTC. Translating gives CASRAGGTYEQYF. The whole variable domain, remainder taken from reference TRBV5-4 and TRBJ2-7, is ETGVTQSPTHLIKTRGQQVTLRCSSQSGHNTVSWYQQALGQGPQFIFQYYREEENGRGNFPPRFSGLQFPNYSSELNVNALELDDSALYLCASRAGGTYEQYFGPGTRLTVT.

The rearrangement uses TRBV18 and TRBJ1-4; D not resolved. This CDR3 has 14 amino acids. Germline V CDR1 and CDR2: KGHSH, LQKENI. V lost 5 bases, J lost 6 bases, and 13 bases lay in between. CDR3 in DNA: TGTGCCAGCTCATCCATTCGGCTGGATGAAAAACTGTTTTTT. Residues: CASSSIRLDEKLFF. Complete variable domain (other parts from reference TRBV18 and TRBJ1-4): NAGVMQNPRHLVRRRGQEARLRCSPMKGHSHVYWYRQLPEEGLKFMVYLQKENIIDESGMPKERFSAEFPKEGPSILRIQQVVRGDSAAYFCASSSIRLDEKLFFGSGTQLSVL.

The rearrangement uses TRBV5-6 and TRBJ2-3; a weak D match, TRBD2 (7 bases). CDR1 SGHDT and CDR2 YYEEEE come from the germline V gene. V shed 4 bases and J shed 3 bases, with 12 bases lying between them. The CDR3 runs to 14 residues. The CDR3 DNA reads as TGTGCCAGCAGCGACGGGGGGCGAACAGATACGCAGTATTTT. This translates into CASSDGGRTDTQYF.

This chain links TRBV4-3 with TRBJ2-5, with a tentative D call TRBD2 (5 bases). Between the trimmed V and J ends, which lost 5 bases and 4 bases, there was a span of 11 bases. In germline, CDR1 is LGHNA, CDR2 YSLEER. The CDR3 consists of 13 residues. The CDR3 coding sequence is TGCGCCAGCAGCATCCAGAGCGGAGAGACCCAGTACTTC. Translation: CASSIQSGETQYF.

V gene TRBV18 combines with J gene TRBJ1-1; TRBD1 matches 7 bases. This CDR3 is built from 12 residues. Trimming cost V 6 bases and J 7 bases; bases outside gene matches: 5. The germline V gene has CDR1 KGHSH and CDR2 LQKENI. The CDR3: CASSTGLNEAFF. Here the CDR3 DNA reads TGTGCCAGCTCGACAGGGTTGAATGAAGCTTTCTTT.

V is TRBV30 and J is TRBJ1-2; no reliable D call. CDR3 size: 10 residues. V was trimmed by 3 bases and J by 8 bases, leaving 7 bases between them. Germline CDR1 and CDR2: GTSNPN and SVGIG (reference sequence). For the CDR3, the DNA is TGTGCCTGGAGGTCGGGGGGCTACACCTTC. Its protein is CAWRSGGYTF.

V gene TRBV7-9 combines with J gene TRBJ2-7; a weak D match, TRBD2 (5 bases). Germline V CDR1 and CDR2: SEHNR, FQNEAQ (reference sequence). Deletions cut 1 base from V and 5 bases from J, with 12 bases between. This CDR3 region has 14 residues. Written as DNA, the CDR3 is TGTGCCAGCAGCTTAGTTCTAAGAGGGAACGAGCAGTACTTC. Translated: CASSLVLRGNEQYF.

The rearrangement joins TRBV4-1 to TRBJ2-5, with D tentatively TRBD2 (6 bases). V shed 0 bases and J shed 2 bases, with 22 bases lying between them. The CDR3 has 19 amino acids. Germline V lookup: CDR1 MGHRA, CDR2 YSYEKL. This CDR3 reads CASSQEGRHRLGGQETQYF. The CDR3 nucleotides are TGCGCCAGCAGCCAAGAAGGAAGACACCGACTCGGGGGACAAGAGACCCAGTACTTC.

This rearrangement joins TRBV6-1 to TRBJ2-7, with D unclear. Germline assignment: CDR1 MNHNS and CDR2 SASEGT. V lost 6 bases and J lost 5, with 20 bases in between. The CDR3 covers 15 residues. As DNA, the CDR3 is TGTGCCAGCAGGGGGATTTACGGCCTCGTGGACGAGCAGTACTTC. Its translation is CASRGIYGLVDEQYF.

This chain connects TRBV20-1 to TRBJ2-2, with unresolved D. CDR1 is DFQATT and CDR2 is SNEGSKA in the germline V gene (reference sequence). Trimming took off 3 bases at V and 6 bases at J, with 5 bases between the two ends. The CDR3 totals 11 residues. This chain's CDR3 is CSASNAGELFF. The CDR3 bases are TGCAGTGCTAGCAATGCCGGGGAGCTGTTTTTT.

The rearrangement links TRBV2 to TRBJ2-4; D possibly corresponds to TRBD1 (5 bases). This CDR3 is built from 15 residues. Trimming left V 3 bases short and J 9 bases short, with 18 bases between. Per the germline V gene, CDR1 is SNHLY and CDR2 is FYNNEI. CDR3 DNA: TGTGCCAGCAGTGACTTGCAGCAAACCCAGGGCATTCAGTACTTC. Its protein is CASSDLQQTQGIQYF. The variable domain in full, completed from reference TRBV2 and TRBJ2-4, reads EPEVTQTPSHQVTQMGQEVILRCVPISNHLYFYWYRQILGQKVEFLVSFYNNEISEKSEIFDDQFSVERPDGSNFTLKIRSTKLEDSAMYFCASSDLQQTQGIQYFGAGTRLSVL.

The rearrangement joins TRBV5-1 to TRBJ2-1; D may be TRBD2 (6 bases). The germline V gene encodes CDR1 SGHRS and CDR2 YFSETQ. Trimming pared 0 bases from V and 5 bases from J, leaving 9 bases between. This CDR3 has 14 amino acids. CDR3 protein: CASSLEGLNNEQFF. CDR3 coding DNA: TGCGCCAGCAGCTTGGAGGGACTGAACAATGAGCAGTTCTTC.

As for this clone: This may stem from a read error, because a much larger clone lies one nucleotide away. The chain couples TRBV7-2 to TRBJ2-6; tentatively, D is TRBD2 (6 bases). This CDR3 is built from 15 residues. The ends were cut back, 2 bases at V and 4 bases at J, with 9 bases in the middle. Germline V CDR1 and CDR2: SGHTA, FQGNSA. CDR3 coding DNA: TGTGCCAGCAGCTTAACTCGGGGGGGGGCCAACGTCCTGACTTTC. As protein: CASSLTRGGANVLTF.